Below, 17 T cell receptor beta chains from the same sample are listed, as sequenced in a study of shared clonotypes between healthy human individuals. The naive CD8 subset, CD45RO-negative cells positively selected for CCR7, excluded terminally differentiated effector memory CD45RA+ cells. Sequencing was performed with immunoSEQ multiplex PCR; in TCRdb, only in-frame clones are kept and a portion is missing. The sample records hundreds of thousands of clones, roughly 98% being singletons. Source material: naive CD8+ T cells sorted from blood. These receptors were obtained from a man under 40 in good health.

Points on this clone: The same CDR3 is also encoded by other DNA sequences in this sample. The chain has TRBV9 and TRBJ2-5; TRBD2 might be the D (6 bases). Germline lookup yields CDR1 SGDLS and CDR2 YYNGEE. The ends were cut back, 0 bases at V and 5 bases at J, with 14 bases in the middle. The CDR3 extends over 15 amino acids. CDR3 sequence (DNA): TGTGCCAGCAGCGTAGTGTCGGGAGTTTGGGAGACCCAGTACTTC. As protein: CASSVVSGVWETQYF.

The chain recombines TRBV29-1 with TRBJ2-1; the match to TRBD2 covers 9 bases. Germline V gives CDR1 SQVTM, CDR2 ANQGSEA. The CDR3 is 14 amino acids. V lost 3 bases and J lost 2; bases outside the gene matches: 2. Here the CDR3 reads CSVDGGRAYNEQFF. CDR3 nucleotides: TGCAGCGTTGATGGCGGGAGGGCCTACAATGAGCAGTTCTTC.

The gene calls are TRBV12-5 and TRBJ2-5; a possible D gene is TRBD1 (5 bases). This CDR3 contains 16 residues. The germline V and J ends were trimmed by 2 bases and 4 bases, with 17 bases remaining between them. In germline, CDR1 is LGHNT, CDR2 FRNRAP. CDR3 nucleotide sequence: TGTGCTAGTGGTTTGCAGCTGGGGCCAGGAAGAGAGACCCAGTACTTC. This sequence encodes CASGLQLGPGRETQYF.

The chain carries TRBV7-9 and TRBJ2-1; the D is unclear. V was clipped by 8 bases and J by 5 bases, with 10 bases between them. CDR1 is SEHNR and CDR2 is FQNEAQ in the germline V gene (reference sequence). This CDR3 spans 12 amino acids. CDR3 nucleotide sequence: TGTGCCAGCCGCGTAGGGAACAATGAGCAGTTCTTC. It yields the protein CASRVGNNEQFF.

V usage is TRBV9 and J usage is TRBJ2-7; D may match TRBD1 or TRBD2 (5 bases each). The germline V gene has CDR1 SGDLS and CDR2 YYNGEE. This CDR3 comprises 14 residues. The V end was cut by 4 bases, the J end by 2 bases, with 13 bases between. DNA for the CDR3: TGTGCCAGCAGCCCAGGGACGTCTCCCTACGAGCAGTACTTC. This encodes CASSPGTSPYEQYF.

V is TRBV7-2 and J is TRBJ2-1; tentatively, D is TRBD2 (6 bases). The length of the CDR3 is 11 residues. V shed 5 bases and J shed 15 bases, with 14 bases lying between them. CDR1 and CDR2 (germline): SGHTA, FQGNSA. CDR3 bases: TGTGCCAGCAGCACTCCGGGGGATAGGTTCTTC. Protein product: CASSTPGDRFF.

The rearrangement uses TRBV18 and TRBJ2-7; 10 positions match TRBD2. Trimming took 1 base from V and 5 from J; bases not matched to a gene: 11. CDR1 is KGHSH and CDR2 is LQKENI in the germline V gene. This CDR3 region has 17 residues. DNA for the CDR3: TGTGCCAGCTCACCACGGACTAGCGGAGGGTTTTCTCACGAGCAGTACTTC. It codes for CASSPRTSGGFSHEQYF.

This clone was counted once. J is TRBJ1-2 and V is TRBV10-3; D is uncertain. V was pared by 2 bases and J by 2 bases, with 12 bases between. Germline lookup yields CDR1 ENHRY and CDR2 SYGVKD. This CDR3 comprises 15 residues. The CDR3 here is CAISEKGLKNYGYTF. The CDR3 DNA is TGTGCCATCAGTGAGAAGGGTTTGAAGAACTATGGCTACACCTTC.

The chain joins TRBV28 to TRBJ2-7; 7 positions match TRBD2. The V and J ends lost 6 bases and 7 bases, in that order; junction bases with no gene match: 15. The CDR3 has 15 amino acids. Germline V CDR1 and CDR2: MDHEN, SYDVKM. The CDR3 protein is CASRAGRRQVDEQYF. CDR3 in DNA: TGTGCCAGCAGGGCCGGGAGGCGGCAGGTTGATGAGCAGTACTTC.

This sequence joins TRBV6-6 and TRBJ2-1; D remains unclear. The CDR3 sequence is 16 residues long. With 2 bases removed from V and 6 bases from J, the gap between germline ends came to 17 bases. Germline V gives CDR1 MNHNY, CDR2 SVGAGI (reference sequence). The CDR3 coding sequence is TGTGCCAGCAGTTACGGTCTGATGCTGGGTAGCAATGAGCAGTTCTTC. It codes for CASSYGLMLGSNEQFF.

The chain couples TRBV5-6 to TRBJ2-7; tentatively, D is TRBD2 (6 bases). The CDR3 has 15 amino acids. The germline gives CDR1 SGHDT, CDR2 YYEEEE. Trimming took off 0 bases at V and 2 bases at J, with 12 bases between the two ends. The CDR3 protein is CASSLALRGPYEQYF. CDR3 DNA: TGTGCCAGCAGCTTGGCCTTGCGGGGCCCCTACGAGCAGTACTTC.

The chain combines TRBV21-1 with TRBJ2-7. TRBV21-1 is a listed pseudogene. The CDR3 is 16 residues long. The CDR3 coding sequence is TGTGCCAGCAGCAAAGGCCCCCGGGACGGCTCCTACGAGCAGTACTTC. Its translation: CASSKGPRDGSYEQYF.

The chain links TRBV27 to TRBJ2-3; D may be TRBD1 or TRBD2 (5 bases each). CDR3 length: 16 residues. The germline V gene has CDR1 MNHEY and CDR2 SMNVEV (reference sequence). Trimming shortened V by 4 bases and J by 2 bases, and 16 bases separated the two germline ends. DNA for the CDR3: TGTGCCAGCAGTTCAATCGGGACCACCTACACAGATACGCAGTATTTT. Amino acids: CASSSIGTTYTDTQYF.

The chain carries TRBV9 and TRBJ2-1, with D perhaps TRBD2 (6 bases). V was cut by 3 bases and J by 0 bases, with 10 bases left in between. CDR1 is SGDLS, CDR2 YYNGEE, per germline. The CDR3 sequence is 15 residues long. Here the CDR3 DNA reads TGTGCCAGCAGCGGGAGCGGGCACTCCTACAATGAGCAGTTCTTC. Amino acids: CASSGSGHSYNEQFF.

The rearrangement links TRBV5-1 to TRBJ2-5; 11 nucleotides line up with TRBD1. The germline CDR1 and CDR2 sequences are SGHRS and YFSETQ. After removal of 3 bases from V and 0 bases from J, the junction contained 13 bases not matched to a gene. This CDR3 comprises 19 residues. CDR3 protein: CASSSSGQGEIGYQETQYF. As DNA, the CDR3 is TGCGCCAGCAGCTCTTCGGGACAGGGGGAAATAGGGTACCAAGAGACCCAGTACTTC.

The chain carries TRBV2 and TRBJ2-7, with 7 positions matching TRBD2. Germline-derived CDR1 and CDR2 are SNHLY and FYNNEI. This CDR3 spans 11 amino acids. V shed 8 bases, J shed 3 bases, and the junction held 1 base outside the gene matches. DNA of the CDR3: TGTGCCAGCGGGAGGGTCTACGAGCAGTACTTC. Its protein is CASGRVYEQYF.

The chain combines TRBV9 with TRBJ2-7; 7 bases map to TRBD2. CDR1 SGDLS and CDR2 YYNGEE come from the germline V gene. This CDR3 contains 15 residues. The J segment lost 3 bases and the V segment lost 3 bases, leaving 9 bases of the junction unmatched. The CDR3 DNA follows: TGTGCCAGCAGCGGAGGACTAGACCCTATCTACGAGCAGTACTTC. Translating it yields CASSGGLDPIYEQYF.